These T cell receptor beta chains were read from a single sample in a study of T cells after posttransplantation cyclophosphamide. The data were produced by immunoSEQ multiplex PCR, yet TCRdb's version contains in-frame clones alone and is incomplete. The data show 15,000 or so clones, roughly nine tenths seen once. The sequenced sample was CD4+ T cells sorted from blood, obtained after allogeneic stem cell transplant with posttransplant cyclophosphamide. The receptors stem from a male patient aged 55-69 years who received an allogeneic stem cell transplant from a related donor and was CMV-positive. A share of the T cells may be of graft donor origin. Both conserved end residues are part of each CDR3. Fields, in order: J gene, clone size, V gene, D gene, CDR3 protein, CDR3 DNA. The D gene is left open where the match is weak. The listing skips clone size in some rows; elsewhere it reads once, few, many or a size class.

TRBJ1-2 - TRBV10-3 TRBD1 CAISGQGETGPGGYTF TGTGCCATCAGTGGACAGGGTGAAACTGGGCCAGGTGGCTACACCTTC
TRBJ1-2 few TRBV11-2 TRBD1 CASSLDRGRGYTF TGTGCCAGCAGCTTAGACAGGGGGCGTGGCTACACCTTC
TRBJ1-5 - TRBV4-1 - CASSQGGWQPQHF TGCGCCAGCAGCCAAGGGGGCTGGCAGCCCCAGCATTTT
TRBJ1-1 - TRBV5-1 - CASSYSTITEAFF TGCGCCAGCAGTTATAGTACTATCACTGAAGCTTTCTTT
TRBJ2-5 - TRBV27 TRBD2 CASSEPGTSAEAQYF TGTGCCAGCAGTGAGCCCGGGACTAGCGCTGAGGCCCAGTACTTC
TRBJ2-5 - TRBV7-2 - CASSSYSPGAKETQYF TGTGCCAGCAGCTCCTACTCTCCGGGAGCCAAAGAGACCCAGTACTTC
TRBJ2-3 - TRBV5-1 TRBD2 CASSSLTSGGVGGADTQYF TGCGCCAGCAGCTCCCTAACTAGCGGGGGGGTCGGAGGGGCAGATACGCAGTATTTT
TRBJ1-1 - TRBV15 - CATSRDPTNTEAFF TGTGCCACCAGCAGAGATCCCACAAACACTGAAGCTTTCTTT
TRBJ2-3 - TRBV5-5 TRBD2 CASSLASGGALVDTQYF TGTGCCAGCAGCTTGGCTAGCGGGGGGGCCTTGGTAGATACGCAGTATTTT
TRBJ1-6 - TRBV6-1 TRBD1 CASRTGGGNSPLHF TGTGCCAGCAGAACAGGGGGAGGGAATTCACCCCTCCACTTT
TRBJ1-1 - TRBV11-2 TRBD1 CASSGDRGYRTEAFF TGTGCCAGCAGCGGTGACAGGGGGTATAGGACTGAAGCTTTCTTT
TRBJ1-2 - TRBV6-1 - CASIGQGLNYGYTF TGTGCCAGCATTGGGCAGGGGCTAAACTATGGCTACACCTTC
TRBJ2-3 - TRBV6-1 - CASSKDFASTDTQYF TGTGCCAGCAGTAAGGACTTCGCTAGCACAGATACGCAGTATTTT
TRBJ2-2 - TRBV28 TRBD1 CASRDSGQGAYTGELFF TGTGCCAGCCGGGACTCGGGGCAGGGGGCTTACACCGGGGAGCTGTTTTTT
TRBJ1-1 - TRBV7-2 - CASSRGWNTEAFF TGTGCCAGCAGCCGGGGGTGGAACACTGAAGCTTTCTTT
TRBJ1-2 - TRBV19 - CASSSASGTSSYGYTF TGTGCCAGTAGCTCGGCATCCGGGACATCTAGCTATGGCTACACCTTC
TRBJ2-5 - TRBV7-8 - CASSLVPGAGETQYF TGTGCCAGCAGCTTAGTTCCAGGGGCTGGCGAGACCCAGTACTTC
TRBJ2-3 - TRBV2 TRBD2 CASTQRGGTDTQYF TGTGCCAGCACTCAACGGGGGGGCACAGATACGCAGTATTTT
TRBJ1-2 - TRBV30 TRBD1 CAWTRGDYGYTF TGTGCCTGGACCAGGGGGGACTATGGCTACACCTTC
TRBJ2-2 - TRBV18 - CASSPVPLAVGELFF TGTGCCAGCTCACCGGTACCTTTAGCGGTCGGGGAGCTGTTTTTT
TRBJ1-4 - TRBV11-2 TRBD1 CASSSTGTFNEKLFF TGTGCCAGCAGCTCGACAGGGACCTTTAATGAAAAACTGTTTTTT
TRBJ2-7 - TRBV10-3 - CAMKGEVEQYF TGTGCCATGAAGGGAGAAGTCGAGCAGTACTTC
TRBJ2-1 - TRBV19 TRBD2 CASSILGSSGGAHEQFF TGTGCCAGTAGTATCTTAGGCTCGAGCGGGGGGGCTCATGAGCAGTTCTTC
TRBJ2-7 - TRBV4-3 TRBD2 CASSQGSGGSSYEQYF TGCGCCAGCAGCCAAGGCTCGGGAGGGAGCTCCTACGAGCAGTACTTC
TRBJ2-7 once TRBV14 TRBD2 CASSQGLFGGGSGTRKYEQYF TGTGCCAGCAGCCAAGGTCTTTTCGGGGGGGGGTCGGGGACAAGAAAATACGAGCAGTACTTC